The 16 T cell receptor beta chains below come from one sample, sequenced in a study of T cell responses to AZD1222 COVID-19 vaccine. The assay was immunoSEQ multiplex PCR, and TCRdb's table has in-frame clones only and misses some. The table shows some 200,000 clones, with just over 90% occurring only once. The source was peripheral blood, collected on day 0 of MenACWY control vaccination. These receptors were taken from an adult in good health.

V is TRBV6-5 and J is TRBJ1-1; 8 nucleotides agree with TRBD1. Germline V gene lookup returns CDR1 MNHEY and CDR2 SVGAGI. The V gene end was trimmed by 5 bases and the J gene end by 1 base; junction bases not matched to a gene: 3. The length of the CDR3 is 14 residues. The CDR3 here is CASSPQGANTEAFF. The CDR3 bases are TGTGCCAGCAGTCCCCAGGGGGCGAACACTGAAGCTTTCTTT.

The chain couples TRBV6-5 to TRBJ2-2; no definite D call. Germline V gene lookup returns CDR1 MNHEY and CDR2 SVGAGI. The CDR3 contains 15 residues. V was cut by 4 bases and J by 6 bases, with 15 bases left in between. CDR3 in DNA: TGTGCCAGCAGTTTCGCCCGGGCCATGTCCGGGGAGCTGTTTTTT. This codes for CASSFARAMSGELFF.

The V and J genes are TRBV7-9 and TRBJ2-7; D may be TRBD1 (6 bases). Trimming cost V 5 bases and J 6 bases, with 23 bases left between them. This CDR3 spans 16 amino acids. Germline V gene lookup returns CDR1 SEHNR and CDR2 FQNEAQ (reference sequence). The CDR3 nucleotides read TGTGCCAGCAGCAGATTCAACAGGGCGGGCGACGGCGAGCAGTACTTC. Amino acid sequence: CASSRFNRAGDGEQYF.

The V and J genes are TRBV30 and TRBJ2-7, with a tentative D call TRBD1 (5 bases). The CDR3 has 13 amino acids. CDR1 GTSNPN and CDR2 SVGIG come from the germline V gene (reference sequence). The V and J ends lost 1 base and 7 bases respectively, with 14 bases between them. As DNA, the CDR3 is TGTGCCTGGAGTGCAGGGTTTGACCCAGAGCAGTACTTC. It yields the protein CAWSAGFDPEQYF.

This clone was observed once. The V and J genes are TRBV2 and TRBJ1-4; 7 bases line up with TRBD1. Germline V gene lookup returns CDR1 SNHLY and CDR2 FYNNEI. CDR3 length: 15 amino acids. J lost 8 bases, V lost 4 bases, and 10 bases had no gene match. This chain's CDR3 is CASSARGTVEEKLFF. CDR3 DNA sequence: TGTGCCAGCAGTGCCAGGGGGACGGTGGAGGAAAAACTGTTTTTT.

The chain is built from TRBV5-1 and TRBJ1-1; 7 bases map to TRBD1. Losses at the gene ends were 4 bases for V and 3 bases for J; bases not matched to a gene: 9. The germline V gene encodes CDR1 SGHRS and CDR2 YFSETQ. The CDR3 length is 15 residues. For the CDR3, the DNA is TGCGCCAGCAGCCCACAGGGGATCTTCGACACTGAAGCTTTCTTT. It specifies CASSPQGIFDTEAFF.

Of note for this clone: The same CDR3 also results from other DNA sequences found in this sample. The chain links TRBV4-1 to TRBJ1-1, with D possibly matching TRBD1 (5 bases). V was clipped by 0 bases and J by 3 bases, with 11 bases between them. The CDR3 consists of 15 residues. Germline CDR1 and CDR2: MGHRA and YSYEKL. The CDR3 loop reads CASSQDGAGDTEAFF. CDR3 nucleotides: TGCGCCAGCAGCCAAGATGGGGCCGGGGACACTGAAGCTTTCTTT.

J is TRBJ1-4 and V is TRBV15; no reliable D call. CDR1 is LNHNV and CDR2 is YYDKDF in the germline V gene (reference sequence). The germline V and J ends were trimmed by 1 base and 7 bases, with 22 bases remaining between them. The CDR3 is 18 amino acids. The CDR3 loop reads CATSRGKGWEGRAEKLFF. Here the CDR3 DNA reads TGTGCCACCAGCAGAGGAAAGGGTTGGGAGGGAAGGGCTGAAAAACTGTTTTTT. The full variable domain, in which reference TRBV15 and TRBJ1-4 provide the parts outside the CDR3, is DAMVIQNPRYQVTQFGKPVTLSCSQTLNHNVMYWYQQKSSQAPKLLFHYYDKDFNNEADTPDNFQSRRPNTSFCFLDIRSPGLGDTAMYLCATSRGKGWEGRAEKLFFGSGTQLSVL.

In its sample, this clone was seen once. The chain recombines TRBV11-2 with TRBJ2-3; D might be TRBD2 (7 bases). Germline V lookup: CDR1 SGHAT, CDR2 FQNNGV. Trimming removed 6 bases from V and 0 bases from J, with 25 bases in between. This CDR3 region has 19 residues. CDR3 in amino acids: CASSPYGTGGSFSTDTQYF. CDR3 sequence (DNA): TGTGCCAGCAGTCCCTACGGTACGGGGGGCTCCTTTAGCACAGATACGCAGTATTTT.

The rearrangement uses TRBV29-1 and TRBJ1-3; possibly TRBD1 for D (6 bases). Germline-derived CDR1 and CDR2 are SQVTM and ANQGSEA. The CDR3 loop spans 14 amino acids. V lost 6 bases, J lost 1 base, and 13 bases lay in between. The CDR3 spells CSVLDQGSGNTIYF. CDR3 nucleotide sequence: TGCAGCGTCCTAGATCAGGGGTCTGGAAACACCATATATTTT.

In DNA, the CDR3 is TGTGCCACTGGTTCTGGGGCCAACGTCCTGACTTTC. Residues: CATGSGANVLTF. The chain couples TRBV2 to TRBJ2-6; D not certain. The CDR3 is 12 amino acids. Germline V CDR1 and CDR2: SNHLY, FYNNEI. Trimming left V 10 bases short and J 1 base short, with 5 bases between.

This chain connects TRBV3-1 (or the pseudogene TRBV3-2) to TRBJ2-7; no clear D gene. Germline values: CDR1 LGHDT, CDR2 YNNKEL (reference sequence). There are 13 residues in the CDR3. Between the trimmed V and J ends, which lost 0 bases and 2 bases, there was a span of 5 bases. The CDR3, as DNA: TGTGCCAGCAGCCAAGATTTCCCCTACGAGCAGTACTTC. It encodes CASSQDFPYEQYF.

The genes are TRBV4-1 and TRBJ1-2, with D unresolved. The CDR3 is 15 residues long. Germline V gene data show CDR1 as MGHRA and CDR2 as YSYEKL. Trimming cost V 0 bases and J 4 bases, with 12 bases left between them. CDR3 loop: CASSQDTVRSYGYTF. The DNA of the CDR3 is TGCGCCAGCAGCCAAGATACAGTCCGAAGCTATGGCTACACCTTC.

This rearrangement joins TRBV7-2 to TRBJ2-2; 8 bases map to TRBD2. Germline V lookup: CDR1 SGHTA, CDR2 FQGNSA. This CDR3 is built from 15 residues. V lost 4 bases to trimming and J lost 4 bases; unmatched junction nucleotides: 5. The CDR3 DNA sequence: TGTGCCAGCAGCTACGGGGGGGGACGCACCGGGGAGCTGTTTTTT. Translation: CASSYGGGRTGELFF.

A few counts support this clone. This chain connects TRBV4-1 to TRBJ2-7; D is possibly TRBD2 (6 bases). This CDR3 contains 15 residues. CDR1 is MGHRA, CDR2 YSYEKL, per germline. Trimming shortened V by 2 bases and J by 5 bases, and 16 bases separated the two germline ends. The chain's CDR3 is CASSQLGLPGNEQYF. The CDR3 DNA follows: TGCGCCAGCAGCCAACTGGGACTGCCTGGGAACGAGCAGTACTTC.

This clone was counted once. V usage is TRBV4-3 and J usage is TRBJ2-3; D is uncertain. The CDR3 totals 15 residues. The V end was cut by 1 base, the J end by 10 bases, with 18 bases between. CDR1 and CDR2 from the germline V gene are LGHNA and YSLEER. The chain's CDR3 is CASSQAPTPLEAQYF. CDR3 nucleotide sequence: TGCGCCAGCAGCCAAGCCCCCACCCCACTGGAAGCGCAGTATTTT.